This T cell receptor beta chain is drawn from a study of post-analysis software for immune sequencing data. Regarding the study as a whole: TRBV segments more frequent in patients than in controls numbered five and included TRBV5-6, TRBV5-1 and TRBV20-1. Controls showed significantly higher normalized Chao1 diversity than did multiple sclerosis patients.

Germline CDR1 is SEHNR and CDR2 is FQNEAQ (reference sequence). V was clipped by 1 base and J by 2 bases, with 11 bases between them. This CDR3 is built from 15 residues. Unique molecular identifiers tagged the TCR beta cDNA libraries. TCRdb reprocessed the PCR reads with MiXCR, giving one entry per CDR3 protein. The sample consists of roughly 800,000 distinct CDR3 sequences, more than 45% of them appearing once. Details on this clonotype: What it binds is unknown.

The sample was blood. This clonotype was sampled from a girl between 10 and 17 years old with multiple sclerosis. The J gene is TRBJ1-2, the V gene TRBV7-9, with unresolved D. The DNA for the CDR3 is TGTGCCAGCAGCTTAGTTCGAACAGAGAACTATGGCTACACCTTC. As protein: CASSLVRTENYGYTF.